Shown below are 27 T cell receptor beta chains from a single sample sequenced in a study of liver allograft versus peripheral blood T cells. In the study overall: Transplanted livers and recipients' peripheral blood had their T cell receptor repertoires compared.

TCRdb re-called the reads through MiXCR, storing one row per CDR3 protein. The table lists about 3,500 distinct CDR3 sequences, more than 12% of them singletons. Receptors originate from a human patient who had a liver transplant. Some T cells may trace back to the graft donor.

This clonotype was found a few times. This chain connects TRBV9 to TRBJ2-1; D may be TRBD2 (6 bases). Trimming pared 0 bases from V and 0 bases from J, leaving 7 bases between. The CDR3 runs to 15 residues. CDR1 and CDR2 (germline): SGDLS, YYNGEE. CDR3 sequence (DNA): TGTGCCAGCAGCGTAGCGGGGGTCTCCTACAATGAGCAGTTCTTC. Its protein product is CASSVAGVSYNEQFF.

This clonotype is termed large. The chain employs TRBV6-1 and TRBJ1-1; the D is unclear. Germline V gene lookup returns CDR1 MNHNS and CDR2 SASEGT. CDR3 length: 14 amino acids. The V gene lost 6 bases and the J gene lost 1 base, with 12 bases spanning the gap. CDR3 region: CASRPDLSNTEAFF. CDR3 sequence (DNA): TGTGCCAGCAGGCCGGACTTATCGAACACTGAAGCTTTCTTT.

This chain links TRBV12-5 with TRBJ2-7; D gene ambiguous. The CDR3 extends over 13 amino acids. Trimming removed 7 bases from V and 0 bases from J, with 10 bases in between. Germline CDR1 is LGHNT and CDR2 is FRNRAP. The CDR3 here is CASAPSNSYEQYF. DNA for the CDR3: TGTGCTAGTGCCCCGAGTAACTCCTACGAGCAGTACTTC.

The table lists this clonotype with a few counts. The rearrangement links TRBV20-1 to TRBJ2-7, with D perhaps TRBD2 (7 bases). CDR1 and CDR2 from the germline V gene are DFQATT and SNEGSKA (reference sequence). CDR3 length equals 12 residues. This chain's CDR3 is CSPSGGRNEQYF. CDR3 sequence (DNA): TGCAGCCCGTCGGGGGGCAGGAACGAGCAGTACTTC.

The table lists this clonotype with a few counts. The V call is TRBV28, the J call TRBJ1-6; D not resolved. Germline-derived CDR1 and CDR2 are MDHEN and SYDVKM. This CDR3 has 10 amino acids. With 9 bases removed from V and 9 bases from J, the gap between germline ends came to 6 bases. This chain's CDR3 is CASGASPLHF. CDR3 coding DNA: TGTGCCAGTGGCGCTTCACCCCTCCACTTT.

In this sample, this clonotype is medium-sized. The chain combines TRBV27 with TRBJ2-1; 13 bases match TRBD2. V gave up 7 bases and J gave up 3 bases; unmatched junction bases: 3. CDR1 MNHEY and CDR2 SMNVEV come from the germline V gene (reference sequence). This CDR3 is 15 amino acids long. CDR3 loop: CASTRLAGGYNEQFF. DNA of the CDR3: TGTGCCAGCACCAGACTAGCGGGGGGCTACAATGAGCAGTTCTTC.

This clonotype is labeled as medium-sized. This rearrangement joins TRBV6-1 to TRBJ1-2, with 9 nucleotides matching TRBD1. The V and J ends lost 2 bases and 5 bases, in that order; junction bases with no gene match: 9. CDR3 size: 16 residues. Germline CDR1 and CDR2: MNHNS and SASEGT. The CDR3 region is CASSETPTGGRYGYTF. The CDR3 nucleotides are TGTGCCAGCAGTGAAACACCGACAGGGGGGAGGTATGGCTACACCTTC.

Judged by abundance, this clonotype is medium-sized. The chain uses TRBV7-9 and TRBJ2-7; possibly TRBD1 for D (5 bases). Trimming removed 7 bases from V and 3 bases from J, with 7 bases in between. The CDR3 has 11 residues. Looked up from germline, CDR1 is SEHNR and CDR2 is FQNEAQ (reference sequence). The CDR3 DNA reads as TGTGCCAGCACCCAGGGCTACGAGCAGTACTTC. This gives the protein CASTQGYEQYF.

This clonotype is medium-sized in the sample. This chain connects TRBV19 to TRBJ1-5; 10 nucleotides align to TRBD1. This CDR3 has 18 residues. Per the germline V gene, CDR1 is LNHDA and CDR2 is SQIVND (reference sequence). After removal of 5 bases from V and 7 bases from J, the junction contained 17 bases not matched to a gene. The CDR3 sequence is CASSPHLPGTGEAQPQHF. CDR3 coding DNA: TGTGCCAGTAGTCCACACCTTCCCGGGACAGGGGAAGCCCAGCCCCAGCATTTT.

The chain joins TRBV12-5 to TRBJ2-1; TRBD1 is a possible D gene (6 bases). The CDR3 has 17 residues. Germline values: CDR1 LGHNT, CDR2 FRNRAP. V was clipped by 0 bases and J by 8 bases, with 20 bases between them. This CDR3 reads CASGLVLNRVGSDEQFF. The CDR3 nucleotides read TGTGCTAGTGGTTTGGTACTAAACAGGGTTGGTAGTGATGAGCAGTTCTTC.

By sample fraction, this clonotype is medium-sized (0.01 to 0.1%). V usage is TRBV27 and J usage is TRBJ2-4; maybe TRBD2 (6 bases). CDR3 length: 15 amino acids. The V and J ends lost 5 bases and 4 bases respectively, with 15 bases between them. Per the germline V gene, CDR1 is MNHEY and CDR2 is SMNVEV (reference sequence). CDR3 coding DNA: TGTGCCAGCAGTGAACCCACCGGGACTAAAAACATTCAGTACTTC. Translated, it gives CASSEPTGTKNIQYF.

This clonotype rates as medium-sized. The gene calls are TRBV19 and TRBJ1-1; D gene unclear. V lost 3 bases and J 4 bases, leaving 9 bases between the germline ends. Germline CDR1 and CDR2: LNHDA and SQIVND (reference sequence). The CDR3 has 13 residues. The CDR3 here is CASSILRGTEAFF. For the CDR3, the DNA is TGTGCCAGTAGTATCCTGCGGGGCACTGAAGCTTTCTTT.

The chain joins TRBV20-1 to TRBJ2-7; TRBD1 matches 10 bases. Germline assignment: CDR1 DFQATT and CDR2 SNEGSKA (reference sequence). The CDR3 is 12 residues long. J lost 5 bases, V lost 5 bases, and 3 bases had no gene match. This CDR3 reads CSASGTGDEQYF. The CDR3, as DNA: TGCAGTGCTTCCGGGACAGGGGACGAGCAGTACTTC.

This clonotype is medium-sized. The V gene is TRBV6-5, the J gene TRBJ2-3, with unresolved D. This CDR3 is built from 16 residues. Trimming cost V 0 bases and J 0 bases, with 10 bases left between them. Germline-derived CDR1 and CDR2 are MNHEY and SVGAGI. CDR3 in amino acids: CASSYSSQDSTDTQYF. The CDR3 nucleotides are TGTGCCAGCAGTTACTCGTCGCAGGACAGCACAGATACGCAGTATTTT.

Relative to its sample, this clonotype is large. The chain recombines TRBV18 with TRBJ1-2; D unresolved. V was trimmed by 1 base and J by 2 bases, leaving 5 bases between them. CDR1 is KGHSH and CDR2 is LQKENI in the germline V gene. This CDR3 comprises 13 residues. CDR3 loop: CASSPLRNYGYTF. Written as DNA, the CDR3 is TGTGCCAGCTCACCACTGAGAAACTATGGCTACACCTTC.

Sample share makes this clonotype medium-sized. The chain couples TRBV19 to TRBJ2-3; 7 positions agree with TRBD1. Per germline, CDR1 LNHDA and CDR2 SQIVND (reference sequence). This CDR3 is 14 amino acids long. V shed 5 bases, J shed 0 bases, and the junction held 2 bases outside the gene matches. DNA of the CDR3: TGTGCCAGTAGTGGGGGACAGAGCACAGATACGCAGTATTTT. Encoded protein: CASSGGQSTDTQYF. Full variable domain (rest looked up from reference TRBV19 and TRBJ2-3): DGGITQSPKYLFRKEGQNVTLSCEQNLNHDAMYWYRQDPGQGLRLIYYSQIVNDFQKGDIAEGYSVSREKKESFPLTVTSAQKNPTAFYLCASSGGQSTDTQYFGPGTRLTVL.

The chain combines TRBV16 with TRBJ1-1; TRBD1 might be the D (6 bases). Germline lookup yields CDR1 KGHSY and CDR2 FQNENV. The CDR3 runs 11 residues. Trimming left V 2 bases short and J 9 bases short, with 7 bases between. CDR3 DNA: TGTGCCAGCAGCCAACAGGGGAAAGCTTTCTTT. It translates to CASSQQGKAFF.

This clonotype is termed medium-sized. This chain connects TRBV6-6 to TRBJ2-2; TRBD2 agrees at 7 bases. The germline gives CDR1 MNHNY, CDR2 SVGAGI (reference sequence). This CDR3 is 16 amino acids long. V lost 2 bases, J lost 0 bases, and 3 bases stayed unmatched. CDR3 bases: TGTGCCAGCAGTTACAGTGGGGGGGCGAACACCGGGGAGCTGTTTTTT. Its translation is CASSYSGGANTGELFF.

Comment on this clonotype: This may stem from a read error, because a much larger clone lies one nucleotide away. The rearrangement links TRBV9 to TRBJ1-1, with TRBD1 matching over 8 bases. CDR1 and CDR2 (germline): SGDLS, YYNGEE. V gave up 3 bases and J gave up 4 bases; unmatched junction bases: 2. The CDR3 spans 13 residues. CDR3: CASSGTGSTEAFF. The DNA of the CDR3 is TGTGCCAGCAGCGGGACAGGGAGCACTGAAGCTTTCTTT.

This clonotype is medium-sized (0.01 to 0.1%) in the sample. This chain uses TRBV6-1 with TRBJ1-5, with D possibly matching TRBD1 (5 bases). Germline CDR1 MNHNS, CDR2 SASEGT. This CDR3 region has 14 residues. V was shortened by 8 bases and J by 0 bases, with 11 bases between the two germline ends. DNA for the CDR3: TGTGCCAGCGAGGGCAGGGATAGCAATCAGCCCCAGCATTTT. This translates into CASEGRDSNQPQHF.

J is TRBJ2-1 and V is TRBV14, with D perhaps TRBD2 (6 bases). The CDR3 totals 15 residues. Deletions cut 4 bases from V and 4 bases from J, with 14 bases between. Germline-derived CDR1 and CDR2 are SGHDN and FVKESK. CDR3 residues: CASSRRAPMYNEQFF. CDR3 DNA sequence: TGTGCCAGCAGCCGGAGGGCCCCGATGTACAATGAGCAGTTCTTC.

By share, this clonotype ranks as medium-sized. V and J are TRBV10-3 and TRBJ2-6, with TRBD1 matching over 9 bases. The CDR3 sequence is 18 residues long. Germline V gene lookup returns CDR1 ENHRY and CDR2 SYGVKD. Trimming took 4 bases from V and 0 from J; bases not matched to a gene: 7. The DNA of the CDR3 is TGTGCCATCAGTGTCGGACAGGGGCGACTCTCTGGGGCCAACGTCCTGACTTTC. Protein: CAISVGQGRLSGANVLTF.

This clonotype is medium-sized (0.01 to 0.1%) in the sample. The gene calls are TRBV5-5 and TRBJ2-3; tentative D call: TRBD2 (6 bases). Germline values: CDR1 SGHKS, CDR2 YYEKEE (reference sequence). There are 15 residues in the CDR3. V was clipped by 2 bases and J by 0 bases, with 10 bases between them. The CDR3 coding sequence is TGTGCCAGCAGCTTTTGGGGGGTAAGCACAGATACGCAGTATTTT. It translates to CASSFWGVSTDTQYF.

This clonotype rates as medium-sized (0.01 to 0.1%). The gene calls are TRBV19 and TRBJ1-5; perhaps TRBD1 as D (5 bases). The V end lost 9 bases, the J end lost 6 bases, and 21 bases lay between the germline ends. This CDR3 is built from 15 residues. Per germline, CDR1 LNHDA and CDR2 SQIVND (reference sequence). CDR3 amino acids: CASKLLAGGGQPQHF. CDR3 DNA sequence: TGTGCCAGCAAGCTGCTCGCCGGTGGGGGTCAGCCCCAGCATTTT.

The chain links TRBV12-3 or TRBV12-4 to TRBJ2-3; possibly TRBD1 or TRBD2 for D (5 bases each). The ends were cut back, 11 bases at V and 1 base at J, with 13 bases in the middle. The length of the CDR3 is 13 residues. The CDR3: CALRDQGTDTQYF. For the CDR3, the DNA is TGTGCCCTCAGGGACCAGGGCACAGATACGCAGTATTTT.

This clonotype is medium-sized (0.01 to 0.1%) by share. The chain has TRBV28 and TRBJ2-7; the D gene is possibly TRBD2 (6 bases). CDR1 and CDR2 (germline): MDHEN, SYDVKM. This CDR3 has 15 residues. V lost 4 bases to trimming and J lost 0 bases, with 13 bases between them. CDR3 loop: CASSSPGLLSYEQYF. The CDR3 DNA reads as TGTGCCAGCAGTTCCCCGGGACTCCTCTCCTACGAGCAGTACTTC.

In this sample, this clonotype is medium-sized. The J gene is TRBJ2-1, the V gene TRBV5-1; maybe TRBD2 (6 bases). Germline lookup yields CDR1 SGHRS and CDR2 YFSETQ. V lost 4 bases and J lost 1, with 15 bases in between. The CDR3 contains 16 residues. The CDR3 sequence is CASSPLAGSSYNEQFF. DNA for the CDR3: TGCGCCAGCAGCCCACTAGCCGGTTCGTCCTACAATGAGCAGTTCTTC. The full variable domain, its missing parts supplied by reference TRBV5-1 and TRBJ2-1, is KAGVTQTPRYLIKTRGQQVTLSCSPISGHRSVSWYQQTPGQGLQFLFEYFSETQRNKGNFPGRFSGRQFSNSRSEMNVSTLELGDSALYLCASSPLAGSSYNEQFFGPGTRLTVL.